The entry that follows covers one TCR beta chain sequence. These data originate in a study of control samples from healthy donors and cancer patients. The protocol was immunoSEQ multiplex PCR, while the TCRdb copy is restricted to in-frame clones and leaves out a portion. Of some 150,000 clones in the sample, around 94% were seen once. The CDR3 has 14 amino acids. Per germline, CDR1 SGHRS and CDR2 YFSETQ. Trimming pared 7 bases from V and 1 base from J, leaving 14 bases between. The chain has TRBV5-1 and TRBJ1-1; the D is unclear. The sequence was collected from a man aged 40-50 years in good health. Sample: blood. DNA of the CDR3: TGCGCCAGCCGTACCCTTCGACAGAACACTGAAGCTTTCTTT. Residues: CASRTLRQNTEAFF.